This TCR beta chain was retrieved from a study of T cells after yellow fever vaccination. Looking at the study overall: Researchers used SMART-Seq v4 Ultra Low Input to prepare fractions that had low cell numbers. Study conclusions and caveats: The booster response re-showed most primary clones: over 95% CD4, approximately 90% CD8. The presence of abundant clonotypes contaminating from the bulk population was possible in FACS-sorted repertoires. The secondary response peaked faster, at day 5 versus 15, but was weaker.

Germline values: CDR1 KGHSH, CDR2 LQKENI. This CDR3 region has 15 residues. V gave up 5 bases and J gave up 0 bases, with 10 bases separating them. Details on this clonotype: The antigen remains unidentified.

TCRdb ran MiXCR on the 5' RACE reads and lists one entry per CDR3 protein. The data contain about 260,000 distinct CDR3 sequences, 13% of them singletons. This chain connects TRBV18 to TRBJ2-2; D tentatively reads TRBD1 or TRBD2 (5 bases each). The material was CD4+ T cells sorted from PBMCs, obtained 45 days after the yellow fever booster vaccination. This TCR derives from a man aged 30 to 39 who received the YFV17D yellow fever vaccine. The CDR3 DNA follows: TGTGCCAGCTCATCCGGGACGGCGAACACCGGGGAGCTGTTTTTT. Encoded protein: CASSSGTANTGELFF.